The 28 T cell receptor beta chains presented below share a single source sample, sequenced in a study of T cells in Graves' hyperthyroidism and ophthalmopathy. The investigators amplified TCR beta CDR3 regions from RNA transcripts. An initial round of RT-PCR targeting the TCR CDR3 relied on the HTBI primer set. TCRdb processed the multiplex PCR reads anew with MiXCR; each CDR3 protein has one entry. The sample gives about 640,000 distinct CDR3 sequences, less than 25% of which show up once; 30% to 40% is in the top ten. Specimen: blood. These receptor sequences come from a man aged 25-40 years with Graves' ophthalmopathy.

This clonotype was counted between two and nine times. The chain combines TRBV19 with TRBJ1-1; D perhaps matches TRBD1 (5 bases). Germline V gene sequence: CDR1 LNHDA, CDR2 SQIVND (reference sequence). This CDR3 spans 16 amino acids. Trimming stripped 6 bases from V and 1 base from J, with 18 bases between. The CDR3 reads CASSPWPGGSNTEAFF. As DNA, the CDR3 is TGTGCCAGTAGCCCTTGGCCTGGGGGGTCGAACACTGAAGCTTTCTTT.

The V gene is TRBV20-1, the J gene TRBJ2-3; TRBD1 aligns across 7 bases. This CDR3 comprises 17 residues. V gave up 1 base and J gave up 0 bases; unmatched junction bases: 10. Germline V gene data show CDR1 as DFQATT and CDR2 as SNEGSKA (reference sequence). The CDR3 spells CSARVNSRQGSTDTQYF. The CDR3 DNA reads as TGCAGTGCTAGAGTCAATAGCCGACAGGGTAGCACAGATACGCAGTATTTT.

V is TRBV5-6 and J is TRBJ1-5; D unresolved. V was cut by 5 bases and J by 0 bases, with 15 bases left in between. CDR1 and CDR2 (germline): SGHDT, YYEEEE. The CDR3 runs to 16 residues. This CDR3 is CASSSGIEYSNQPQHF. In DNA, the CDR3 is TGTGCCAGCAGTTCTGGGATTGAATATAGCAATCAGCCCCAGCATTTT.

This clonotype has only a few counts. The chain joins TRBV5-6 to TRBJ2-5, with TRBD2 as a possible D gene (6 bases). The CDR3 consists of 16 residues. CDR1 and CDR2 (germline): SGHDT, YYEEEE. The germline V and J ends were trimmed by 4 bases and 5 bases, with 21 bases remaining between them. CDR3 sequence reads: CASSARGAARGETQYF. In nucleotides, the CDR3 is TGTGCCAGCAGCGCCCGGGGAGCGGCCCGGGGGGAGACCCAGTACTTC.

This chain links TRBV7-2 with TRBJ2-3; no firm D call. This CDR3 is 15 amino acids long. CDR1 SGHTA and CDR2 FQGNSA come from the germline V gene. Trimming left V 5 bases short and J 0 bases short, with 12 bases between. As DNA, the CDR3 is TGTGCCAGCAGCCCGTTTGGTACTAGCACAGATACGCAGTATTTT. This codes for CASSPFGTSTDTQYF.

This clonotype was seen at least ten times. The chain combines TRBV5-1 with TRBJ1-1; D remains ambiguous. This CDR3 is 17 amino acids long. CDR1 is SGHRS, CDR2 YFSETQ, per germline. The V end was cut by 3 bases, the J end by 0 bases, with 18 bases between. Written as DNA, the CDR3 is TGCGCCAGCAGCTCATCGAGAAAAGACGGGATGAACACTGAAGCTTTCTTT. Translating gives CASSSSRKDGMNTEAFF.

V gene TRBV20-1 combines with J gene TRBJ1-4; perhaps TRBD1 as D (5 bases). The V gene lost 3 bases and the J gene lost 5 bases, with 13 bases spanning the gap. Germline V lookup: CDR1 DFQATT, CDR2 SNEGSKA (reference sequence). The CDR3 loop spans 14 amino acids. This CDR3 is CSARALGTNEKLFF. For the CDR3, the DNA is TGCAGTGCTAGGGCTCTCGGGACCAATGAAAAACTGTTTTTT.

This clonotype came up many times. J is TRBJ2-1 and V is TRBV7-9; 11 bases map to TRBD2. The V and J ends lost 5 bases and 3 bases, in that order; junction bases with no gene match: 6. The germline CDR1 and CDR2 sequences are SEHNR and FQNEAQ (reference sequence). The CDR3 is 16 residues long. The CDR3 coding sequence is TGTGCCAGCAGCGACCTCGGACTAGCGGGCTACAATGAGCAGTTCTTC. It is translated as CASSDLGLAGYNEQFF.

This clonotype was observed a handful of times. The V gene is TRBV7-9, the J gene TRBJ1-3; D unclear. Germline V CDR1 and CDR2: SEHNR, FQNEAQ (reference sequence). The V end lost 1 base, the J end lost 6 bases, and 10 bases lay between the germline ends. This CDR3 is built from 14 residues. The CDR3 sequence: CASSLGTEINTIYF. The DNA of the CDR3 is TGTGCCAGCAGCTTAGGCACCGAAATAAACACCATATATTTT.

This clonotype was seen ten or more times. The chain links TRBV6-1 to TRBJ1-5, with D possibly being TRBD1 (5 bases). V was trimmed by 5 bases and J by 7 bases, leaving 12 bases between them. CDR1 is MNHNS, CDR2 SASEGT, per germline. The CDR3 is 13 residues long. In DNA form, the CDR3 reads TGTGCCAGCAGTCTTGACAGAGAACAGCCCCAGCATTTT. It translates to CASSLDREQPQHF.

This clonotype has only a few counts. The rearrangement joins TRBV15 to TRBJ2-3, with 7 positions matching TRBD2. Germline lookup yields CDR1 LNHNV and CDR2 YYDKDF (reference sequence). The CDR3 is 13 amino acids. V dropped 8 bases and J dropped 5; count of bases not matched to a gene: 7. DNA for the CDR3: TGTGCCACCCAGGAGGGAGGGCAAGATACGCAGTATTTT. Translated: CATQEGGQDTQYF. Looking up the rest from reference TRBV15 and TRBJ2-3 gives the full variable domain: DAMVIQNPRYQVTQFGKPVTLSCSQTLNHNVMYWYQQKSSQAPKLLFHYYDKDFNNEADTPDNFQSRRPNTSFCFLDIRSPGLGDTAMYLCATQEGGQDTQYFGPGTRLTVL.

This clonotype occurred a few times. The chain is built from TRBV2 and TRBJ2-1; TRBD2 agrees at 14 bases. The CDR3 is made up of 21 amino acids. With V trimmed by 7 bases and J by 5 bases, 22 bases remained unmatched. Germline CDR1 SNHLY, CDR2 FYNNEI. CDR3 region: CASTTVIPGTSGSLAHNEQFF. The CDR3, as DNA: TGTGCCAGCACCACAGTGATCCCCGGGACTAGCGGGAGTCTCGCCCACAATGAGCAGTTCTTC.

In this sample, this clonotype turned up many times. The CDR3 sequence: CASSEALGDTEAFF. CDR3 bases: TGTGCCAGCAGTGAAGCGCTGGGGGACACTGAAGCTTTCTTT. The rearrangement joins TRBV2 to TRBJ1-1, with a weak D call TRBD1 (5 bases). CDR1 is SNHLY and CDR2 is FYNNEI in the germline V gene. Deletions cut 0 bases from V and 3 bases from J, with 8 bases between. There are 14 residues in the CDR3.

There are a few counts of this clonotype. The chain is built from TRBV28 and TRBJ1-2; 7 bases are shared with TRBD1. Germline V gene sequence: CDR1 MDHEN, CDR2 SYDVKM. CDR3 length: 15 residues. Trimming at V came to 5 bases and at J to 3 bases, leaving 9 bases not matched to a gene. The CDR3 DNA is TGTGCCAGCAGTCAGGGAGGGGGCGGAGACTATGGCTACACCTTC. Its protein is CASSQGGGGDYGYTF.

About this clonotype: A much larger clone lies a single base off, so this may be a read error. The rearrangement uses TRBV6-1 and TRBJ1-1; possible D gene TRBD1, 5 bases. Germline-derived CDR1 and CDR2 are MNHNS and SASEGT. The V and J ends lost 0 bases and 1 base respectively, with 24 bases between them. The CDR3 sequence is 20 residues long. CDR3 amino acids: CASSEAMHKGLSARNTEAFF. The CDR3 coding sequence is TGTGCCAGCAGTGAAGCTATGCATAAGGGACTCTCGGCCCGGAACACTGAAGCTTTCTTT.

J is TRBJ1-1 and V is TRBV27; possible D gene TRBD1, 5 bases. Trimming removed 3 bases from V and 8 bases from J, with 13 bases in between. Per germline, CDR1 MNHEY and CDR2 SMNVEV (reference sequence). This CDR3 is built from 13 residues. The CDR3 DNA is TGTGCCAGCAGTTTGGGGCAGGCTAGGGAAGCTTTCTTT. It encodes CASSLGQAREAFF.

About this clonotype itself: This may be a read error: a much more frequent sequence differs by one nucleotide. The chain has TRBV11-2 and TRBJ1-5; a possible D gene is TRBD1 (5 bases). CDR1 is SGHAT, CDR2 FQNNGV, per germline. CDR3 size: 14 residues. Trimming pared 1 base from V and 9 bases from J, leaving 13 bases between. This chain's CDR3 is CASSLVGGSRPQHF. The CDR3 bases are TGTGCCAGCAGCTTAGTCGGGGGTAGTCGGCCCCAGCATTTT.

This clonotype was detected many times. The chain is built from TRBV28 and TRBJ1-2; a weak D match, TRBD1 (6 bases). CDR3 size: 13 residues. The V gene's germline CDR1 is MDHEN and CDR2 SYDVKM. Deletions cut 8 bases from V and 4 bases from J, with 14 bases between. In DNA, the CDR3 is TGTGCCAGCCGTAATACAGGGCCCTATGGCTACACCTTC. Translating it yields CASRNTGPYGYTF.

This clonotype was observed a single time. The rearrangement uses TRBV3-1 and TRBJ1-6; TRBD1 might be the D (6 bases). Per the germline V gene, CDR1 is LGHDT and CDR2 is YNNKEL (reference sequence). The CDR3 totals 14 residues. The germline V and J ends were trimmed by 4 bases and 8 bases, with 12 bases remaining between them. The CDR3 spells CASSRGQSDSPLHF. The CDR3 nucleotides are TGTGCCAGCAGCCGTGGACAGTCGGATTCACCCCTCCACTTT.

CDR3 nucleotide sequence: TGCGCCAGCAGCCCCGGCAGGACAGGGCTAATCGGAAACACCATATATTTT. Encoded protein: CASSPGRTGLIGNTIYF. The chain combines TRBV4-3 with TRBJ1-3; the match to TRBD1 covers 8 bases. J gave up 4 bases and V 4 bases, and 12 bases lay outside the gene matches. This CDR3 is built from 17 residues. Looked up from germline, CDR1 is LGHNA and CDR2 is YSLEER.

The rearrangement links TRBV7-9 to TRBJ2-7; 8 bases are shared with TRBD1. V dropped 5 bases and J dropped 6; count of bases not matched to a gene: 9. This CDR3 has 14 amino acids. The V gene's germline CDR1 is SEHNR and CDR2 FQNEAQ (reference sequence). The CDR3 DNA follows: TGTGCCAGCAGCCCCCGGGACAGGTTGGTCGAGCAGTACTTC. It is translated as CASSPRDRLVEQYF.

This clonotype was counted many times. The chain joins TRBV3-1 to TRBJ1-1; D may be TRBD1 (5 bases). This CDR3 comprises 16 residues. Germline loops: CDR1 LGHDT, CDR2 YNNKEL (reference sequence). Trimming removed 1 base from V and 1 base from J, with 13 bases in between. In DNA, the CDR3 is TGTGCCAGCAGCCAAGGCCCCGGCCAGGGGAACACTGAAGCTTTCTTT. Its translation: CASSQGPGQGNTEAFF.

This clonotype appeared a few times. CDR3 region: CASSWSGSVNTGELFF. The CDR3, as DNA: TGTGCCAGCAGCTGGAGCGGGAGCGTAAACACCGGGGAGCTGTTTTTT. The chain carries TRBV5-6 and TRBJ2-2; 8 positions agree with TRBD2. CDR1 and CDR2 (germline): SGHDT, YYEEEE. This CDR3 region has 16 residues. Germline trimming cut 3 bases from V and 2 bases from J; bases unmatched to any gene: 6.

This clonotype was detected many times. The chain has TRBV20-1 and TRBJ2-2, with a tentative D call TRBD2 (6 bases). Trimming left V 0 bases short and J 5 bases short, with 13 bases between. Looked up from germline, CDR1 is DFQATT and CDR2 is SNEGSKA (reference sequence). The CDR3 length is 15 residues. DNA of the CDR3: TGCAGTGCTAGAGATAGGGCAGGGAGGACCGGGGAGCTGTTTTTT. Encoded protein: CSARDRAGRTGELFF.

The chain couples TRBV20-1 to TRBJ1-2, with 9 bases identical to TRBD1. Germline CDR1 is DFQATT and CDR2 is SNEGSKA (reference sequence). After removal of 6 bases from V and 4 bases from J, the junction contained 9 bases not matched to a gene. The CDR3 is 14 amino acids. The CDR3 sequence: CSAPLGQGGYGYTF. In DNA, the CDR3 is TGCAGTGCCCCATTGGGACAGGGCGGCTATGGCTACACCTTC.

This clonotype was counted many times. The gene calls are TRBV7-8 and TRBJ2-7; D might be TRBD1 or TRBD2, each matching 7 bases. Germline V lookup: CDR1 SGHVS, CDR2 FQNEAQ. This CDR3 is built from 17 residues. The germline V and J ends were trimmed by 5 bases and 2 bases, with 22 bases remaining between them. The CDR3 nucleotides are TGTGCCAGCAGCATAAAAGAAGGGGGCGGGAGCGCCTACGAGCAGTACTTC. It is translated as CASSIKEGGGSAYEQYF.

This clonotype showed up many times. The chain carries TRBV7-2 and TRBJ2-3; D perhaps matches TRBD1 (6 bases). Germline lookup yields CDR1 SGHTA and CDR2 FQGNSA. Trimming left V 3 bases short and J 3 bases short, with 10 bases between. The CDR3 has 14 residues. The CDR3 loop reads CASSFSGQTDTQYF. The CDR3 coding sequence is TGTGCCAGCAGCTTCTCCGGACAGACAGATACGCAGTATTTT.

The sample holds many counts of this clonotype. The chain carries TRBV7-9 and TRBJ2-1; 9 bases are shared with TRBD2. Germline-derived CDR1 and CDR2 are SEHNR and FQNEAQ (reference sequence). The CDR3 runs to 19 residues. After removal of 0 bases from V and 0 bases from J, the junction contained 9 bases not matched to a gene. The DNA of the CDR3 is TGTGCCAGCAGCTTAGCACAGGGCGGGAGGGGCACCTCCTACAATGAGCAGTTCTTC. This gives the protein CASSLAQGGRGTSYNEQFF.